This T cell receptor (beta chain) was captured in a study of cytomegalovirus exposure and HLA in healthy donors. The germline V gene has CDR1 SQVTM and CDR2 ANQGSEA. CDR3 size: 12 residues. The junction had 2 bases not matched to a gene; V was cut back by 7 bases and J by 0 bases. Remarks on this clone: Antigen unknown.

General observations from the study: Among donors in an Asian-associated ancestry cluster, a later analysis reportedly found fewer N-insertions than the roughly 700-donor mean.

PCR was performed using 60 Vbeta and 13 Jbeta primers. Sequenced by immunoSEQ multiplex PCR; TCRdb stores in-frame clones only, minus some. Of 150,000 to 200,000 clones listed, around 81% were seen once; the top ten hold 1.5% to 2%. The clonotype comes from a man between 18 and 35 years old in good health and CMV-seronegative. Sequenced material: PBMCs. The chain employs TRBV29-1 and TRBJ1-2, with 7 bases fitting TRBD1. The CDR3 is CSDRGANYGYTF. For the CDR3, the DNA is TGCAGCGACAGGGGCGCTAACTATGGCTACACCTTC.